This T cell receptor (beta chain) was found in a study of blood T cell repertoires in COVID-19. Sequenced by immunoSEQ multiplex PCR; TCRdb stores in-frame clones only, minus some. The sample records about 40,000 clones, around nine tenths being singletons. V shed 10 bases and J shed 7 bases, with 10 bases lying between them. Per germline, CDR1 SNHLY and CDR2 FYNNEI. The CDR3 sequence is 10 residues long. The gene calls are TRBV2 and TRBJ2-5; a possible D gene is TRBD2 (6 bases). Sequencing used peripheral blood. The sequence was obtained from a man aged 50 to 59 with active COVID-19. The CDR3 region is CATGGATQYF. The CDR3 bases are TGTGCCACCGGCGGGGCGACCCAGTACTTC.